The 24 T cell receptor beta chains below all came from one sample that was sequenced in a study of shared clonotypes between healthy human individuals. TCRdb keeps only in-frame clones here, not all; method: immunoSEQ multiplex PCR. The sample lists about 730,000 clones; roughly 72% were seen once. Input material: memory CD4+ T cells sorted from blood. As to subset: CD45RA-negative fraction. These receptors were obtained from a woman younger than 45 in good health.

The chain employs TRBV14 and TRBJ2-1, with TRBD2 matching 9 bases. The ends lost 5 bases at V and 0 bases at J; junction bases unmatched: 14. The CDR3 has 19 residues. The germline V gene encodes CDR1 SGHDN and CDR2 FVKESK. CDR3 bases: TGTGCCAGCAGCTCCGGACTAGCGTTCTACCCACGCTCCTACAATGAGCAGTTCTTC. Its protein product is CASSSGLAFYPRSYNEQFF. Full variable domain (outside the CDR3, taken from reference TRBV14 and TRBJ2-1): EAGVTQFPSHSVIEKGQTVTLRCDPISGHDNLYWYRRVMGKEIKFLLHFVKESKQDESGMPNNRFLAERTGGTYSTLKVQPAELEDSGVYFCASSSGLAFYPRSYNEQFFGPGTRLTVL.

This clone showed up just once. Other nucleotide sequences from this sample produce the same CDR3. The chain has TRBV2 and TRBJ2-2; 13 bases line up with TRBD2. Germline CDR1 and CDR2: SNHLY and FYNNEI. This CDR3 contains 15 residues. With 6 bases clipped from V and 4 bases from J, the junction kept 2 bases outside the gene matches. CDR3: CASRRTSGGTGELFF. In DNA form, the CDR3 reads TGTGCCAGCAGGAGGACTAGCGGGGGCACCGGGGAGCTGTTTTTT.

The chain combines TRBV10-3 with TRBJ2-1, with D possibly matching TRBD2 (6 bases). The germline V gene has CDR1 ENHRY and CDR2 SYGVKD. Trimming left V 3 bases short and J 8 bases short, with 14 bases between. The CDR3 totals 14 residues. CDR3 in amino acids: CAISEGWGGDEQFF. DNA for the CDR3: TGTGCCATCAGTGAAGGATGGGGCGGGGATGAGCAGTTCTTC.

This clone was observed at least ten times. The rearrangement joins TRBV21-1 to TRBJ1-5; no check of the table's D call, TRBD1, against the DNA was made. TRBV21-1 has pseudogene status. The CDR3 is 16 amino acids. For the CDR3, the DNA is TGTGCCAGCAGCAAAGGGGGACAGTTTTCTAACCAGCCCCAGCATTTT. This gives the protein CASSKGGQFSNQPQHF.

CDR3 in DNA: TGTGCCAGCACCTTGAAGGAAAAACTGTTTTTT. Its translation: CASTLKEKLFF. This chain uses TRBV28 with TRBJ1-4; the D is unclear. Looked up from germline, CDR1 is MDHEN and CDR2 is SYDVKM. Trimming shortened V by 7 bases and J by 8 bases, and 8 bases separated the two germline ends. This CDR3 has 11 amino acids.

The chain carries TRBV7-2 and TRBJ2-5; 13 nucleotides align to TRBD2. Per germline, CDR1 SGHTA and CDR2 FQGNSA. The V and J ends lost 5 bases and 3 bases, in that order; junction bases with no gene match: 12. The CDR3 is made up of 18 amino acids. This CDR3 reads CASSTSWTSGSSEETQYF. The CDR3 DNA sequence: TGTGCCAGCAGCACCTCCTGGACTAGCGGGAGTAGCGAAGAGACCCAGTACTTC.

CDR3 residues: CASSLPGVGDEQYF. The CDR3 bases are TGTGCCAGCAGCTTACCTGGAGTTGGCGACGAGCAGTACTTC. The chain joins TRBV7-3 to TRBJ2-7, with D uncertain. Per the germline V gene, CDR1 is SGHTA and CDR2 is FQGTGA. The CDR3 contains 14 residues. V dropped 2 bases and J dropped 5 bases, with 13 bases sitting between them.

The chain employs TRBV5-5 and TRBJ2-7, with 8 bases fitting TRBD2. Germline-derived CDR1 and CDR2 are SGHKS and YYEKEE (reference sequence). With 2 bases clipped from V and 6 bases from J, the junction kept 7 bases outside the gene matches. The CDR3 loop spans 14 amino acids. CDR3 coding DNA: TGTGCCAGCAGCTTCGAAGCGGGAGTCCCCGAGCAGTACTTC. It yields the protein CASSFEAGVPEQYF.

The genes are TRBV28 and TRBJ2-6; 13 nucleotides line up with TRBD2. This CDR3 is built from 20 residues. Trimming removed 3 bases from V and 2 bases from J; junction bases left unmatched: 10. CDR1 is MDHEN, CDR2 SYDVKM, per germline. The CDR3 reads CASSLGKRTSGSPGANVLTF. CDR3 sequence (DNA): TGTGCCAGCAGTTTGGGTAAACGGACTAGCGGGAGTCCTGGGGCCAACGTCCTGACTTTC.

This clone has only one observation. The V gene is TRBV2, the J gene TRBJ2-1; 9 bases match TRBD1. Trimming cost V 7 bases and J 2 bases; bases outside gene matches: 6. The V gene's germline CDR1 is SNHLY and CDR2 FYNNEI. The CDR3 runs to 15 residues. Here the CDR3 reads CASMRDRGAYNEQFF. CDR3 bases: TGTGCCAGCATGAGAGACAGGGGGGCCTACAATGAGCAGTTCTTC.

The chain carries TRBV20-1 and TRBJ1-1, with D hard to call. The V gene's germline CDR1 is DFQATT and CDR2 SNEGSKA (reference sequence). V was trimmed by 7 bases and J by 10 bases, leaving 13 bases between them. The CDR3 runs 10 residues. CDR3 DNA: TGCAGTGTCGCAGTCCCCTCAGCTTTCTTT. Protein product: CSVAVPSAFF.

The gene calls are TRBV5-4 and TRBJ2-3; tentative D call: TRBD2 (6 bases). Germline V lookup: CDR1 SGHNT, CDR2 YYREEE (reference sequence). Trimming took 0 bases from V and 2 from J, leaving 13 bases between them. This CDR3 spans 16 amino acids. CDR3: CASSLGGMGYTDTQYF. In DNA, the CDR3 is TGTGCCAGCAGCTTGGGCGGGATGGGTTACACAGATACGCAGTATTTT.

This clone appeared a few times. This chain uses TRBV14 with TRBJ2-7; D is possibly TRBD1 or TRBD2 (6 bases each). V lost 3 bases and J lost 3, with 12 bases in between. Germline CDR1 and CDR2: SGHDN and FVKESK. The CDR3 contains 14 residues. CDR3 DNA sequence: TGTGCCAGCAGCCACCGGGGGCGTAGCTACGAGCAGTACTTC. Its protein product is CASSHRGRSYEQYF. The variable domain in full, with the rest retrieved from reference TRBV14 and TRBJ2-7, is EAGVTQFPSHSVIEKGQTVTLRCDPISGHDNLYWYRRVMGKEIKFLLHFVKESKQDESGMPNNRFLAERTGGTYSTLKVQPAELEDSGVYFCASSHRGRSYEQYFGPGTRLTVT.

The V gene is TRBV11-2, the J gene TRBJ2-7; D not certain. This CDR3 region has 14 residues. Germline V CDR1 and CDR2: SGHAT, FQNNGV. Trimming removed 6 bases at V and 2 bases at J, with 14 bases between. DNA of the CDR3: TGTGCCAGCAGTCCCGGGTACGGTCCCTACGAGCAGTACTTC. Translated, it gives CASSPGYGPYEQYF.

About this clone: Other DNA sequences in the same sample also yield this CDR3. This chain uses TRBV6-4 with TRBJ1-2; D is possibly TRBD1 (6 bases). The germline V and J ends were trimmed by 0 bases and 5 bases, with 7 bases remaining between them. CDR3 length: 13 amino acids. The germline CDR1 and CDR2 sequences are MRHNA and SNTAGT. The CDR3 loop reads CASSDSGGYGYTF. The CDR3 region has the DNA TGTGCCAGCAGTGACTCAGGGGGATATGGCTACACCTTC.

The V call is TRBV6-6, the J call TRBJ2-7; 7 bases line up with TRBD2. Germline CDR1 and CDR2: MNHNY and SVGAGI (reference sequence). Trimming at V came to 0 bases and at J to 2 bases, leaving 7 bases not matched to a gene. The CDR3 sequence is 16 residues long. CDR3 sequence (DNA): TGTGCCAGCAGTTACTCTCGGCTAGCGGATACCTACGAGCAGTACTTC. Protein product: CASSYSRLADTYEQYF.

This clone came up many times. The V and J genes are TRBV25-1 and TRBJ1-1, with D possibly being TRBD1 (5 bases). The V end was cut by 7 bases, the J end by 5 bases, with 17 bases between. Looked up from germline, CDR1 is MGHDK and CDR2 is SYGVNS. The CDR3 contains 14 residues. In DNA form, the CDR3 reads TGTGCCAGCACGGGTGCGGCAGGGAGAACTGAAGCTTTCTTT. Translated, it gives CASTGAAGRTEAFF.

Only one count was recorded for this clone. V gene TRBV7-6 combines with J gene TRBJ1-2; no reliable D call. The V gene's germline CDR1 is SGHVS and CDR2 FNYEAQ. Deletions cut 2 bases from V and 5 bases from J, with 15 bases between. The CDR3 is 15 residues long. For the CDR3, the DNA is TGTGCCAGCAGCTTATCGTCGGGATCGGCTTATGGCTACACCTTC. Amino acid sequence: CASSLSSGSAYGYTF.

This clone was seen a few times. The J gene is TRBJ2-5, the V gene TRBV5-1; D remains unclear. Germline CDR1 and CDR2: SGHRS and YFSETQ. V lost 2 bases and J lost 5, with 10 bases in between. This CDR3 is built from 13 residues. The CDR3, as DNA: TGCGCCAGCAGCTTTGATCTAATCGAGACCCAGTACTTC. Protein product: CASSFDLIETQYF.

This chain uses TRBV4-1 with TRBJ2-7; 8 positions match TRBD2. J was trimmed by 6 bases and V by 0 bases; bases with no gene match: 13. Germline V lookup: CDR1 MGHRA, CDR2 YSYEKL. The CDR3 spans 17 residues. Written as DNA, the CDR3 is TGCGCCAGCAGCCAAGATATCCGGGGACTAGGGTTGGGCGAGCAGTACTTC. This sequence encodes CASSQDIRGLGLGEQYF.

The sample holds one count of this clone. The CDR3 DNA reads TGTGCCAGCACGGGGAACAGGGCTGGGGCCAACGTCCTGACTTTC. It translates to CASTGNRAGANVLTF. V gene TRBV2 combines with J gene TRBJ2-6, with a possible D match to TRBD1 (6 bases). V shed 7 bases and J shed 2 bases, with 12 bases lying between them. This CDR3 region has 15 residues. In germline, CDR1 is SNHLY, CDR2 FYNNEI.

The chain combines TRBV4-1 with TRBJ1-2; 7 bases match TRBD1. After removal of 2 bases from V and 8 bases from J, the junction contained 11 bases not matched to a gene. Germline V gene sequence: CDR1 MGHRA, CDR2 YSYEKL. This CDR3 has 15 residues. CDR3 nucleotides: TGCGCCAGCAGCCAAACAGGGACAGCCATCAGGGGCTACACCTTC. It is translated as CASSQTGTAIRGYTF.

Of note for this clone: This same CDR3 is encoded by further DNA sequences in the sample. The chain carries TRBV11-2 and TRBJ2-3; 11 bases fit TRBD2. The germline gives CDR1 SGHAT, CDR2 FQNNGV. The trim removed 5 bases at V and 5 bases at J, leaving 3 bases unmatched. This CDR3 comprises 14 residues. CDR3 region: CASSLGTSGDTQYF. CDR3 nucleotide sequence: TGTGCCAGCAGCCTCGGGACTAGCGGAGATACGCAGTATTTT.

This chain links TRBV28 with TRBJ1-4, with 7 bases matching TRBD1. CDR3 length: 14 amino acids. Germline trimming cut 5 bases from V and 8 bases from J; bases unmatched to any gene: 8. Germline V gene data show CDR1 as MDHEN and CDR2 as SYDVKM. CDR3 sequence: CASSRGRRGEKLFF. CDR3 nucleotide sequence: TGTGCCAGCAGTAGGGGGCGAAGAGGGGAAAAACTGTTTTTT. Supplemented by reference TRBV28 and TRBJ1-4, the full variable domain reads DVKVTQSSRYLVKRTGEKVFLECVQDMDHENMFWYRQDPGLGLRLIYFSYDVKMKEKGDIPEGYSVSREKKERFSLILESASTNQTSMYLCASSRGRRGEKLFFGSGTQLSVL.